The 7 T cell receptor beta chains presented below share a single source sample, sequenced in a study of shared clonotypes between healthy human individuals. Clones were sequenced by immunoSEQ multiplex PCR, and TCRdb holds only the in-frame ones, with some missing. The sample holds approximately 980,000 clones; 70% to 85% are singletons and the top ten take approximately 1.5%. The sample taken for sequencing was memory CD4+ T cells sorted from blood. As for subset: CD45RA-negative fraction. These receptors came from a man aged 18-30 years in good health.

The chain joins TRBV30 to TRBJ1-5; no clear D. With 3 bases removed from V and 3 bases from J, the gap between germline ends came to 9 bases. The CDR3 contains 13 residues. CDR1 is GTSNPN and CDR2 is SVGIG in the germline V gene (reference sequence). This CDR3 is CAWRETLNQPQHF. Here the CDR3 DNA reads TGTGCCTGGAGGGAGACACTCAATCAGCCCCAGCATTTT.

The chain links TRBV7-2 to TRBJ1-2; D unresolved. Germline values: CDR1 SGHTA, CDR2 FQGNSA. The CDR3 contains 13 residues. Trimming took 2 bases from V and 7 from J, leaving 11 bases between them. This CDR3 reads CASSLRPEGGYTF. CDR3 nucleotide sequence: TGTGCCAGCAGCTTAAGGCCGGAAGGTGGCTACACCTTC.

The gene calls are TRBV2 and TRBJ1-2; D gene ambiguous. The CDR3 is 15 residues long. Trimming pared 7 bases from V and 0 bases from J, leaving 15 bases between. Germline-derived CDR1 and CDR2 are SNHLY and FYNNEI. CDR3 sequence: CASTDRTVSNYGYTF. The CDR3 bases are TGTGCCAGCACAGACCGGACGGTTTCTAACTATGGCTACACCTTC.

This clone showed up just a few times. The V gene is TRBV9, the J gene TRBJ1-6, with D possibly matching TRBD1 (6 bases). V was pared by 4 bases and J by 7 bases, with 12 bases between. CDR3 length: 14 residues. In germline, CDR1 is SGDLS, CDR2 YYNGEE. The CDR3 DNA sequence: TGTGCCAGCAGCTTTTCAGGACAGAATTCACCCCTCCACTTT. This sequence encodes CASSFSGQNSPLHF. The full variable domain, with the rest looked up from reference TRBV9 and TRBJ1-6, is DSGVTQTPKHLITATGQRVTLRCSPRSGDLSVYWYQQSLDQGLQFLIQYYNGEERAKGNILERFSAQQFPDLHSELNLSSLELGDSALYFCASSFSGQNSPLHFGNGTRLTVT.

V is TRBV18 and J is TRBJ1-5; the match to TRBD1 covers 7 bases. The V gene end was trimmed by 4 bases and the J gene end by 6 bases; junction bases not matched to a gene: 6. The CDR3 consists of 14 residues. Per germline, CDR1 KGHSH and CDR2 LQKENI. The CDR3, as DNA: TGTGCCAGCTCACTGGGGACAGCGGGTCAGCCCCAGCATTTT. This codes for CASSLGTAGQPQHF.

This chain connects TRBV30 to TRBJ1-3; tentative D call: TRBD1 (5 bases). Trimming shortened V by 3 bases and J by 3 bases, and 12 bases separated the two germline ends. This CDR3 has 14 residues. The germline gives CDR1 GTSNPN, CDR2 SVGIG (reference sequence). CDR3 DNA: TGTGCCTGGAGCGGGACCAAAGGTGGAAACACCATATATTTT. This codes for CAWSGTKGGNTIYF.

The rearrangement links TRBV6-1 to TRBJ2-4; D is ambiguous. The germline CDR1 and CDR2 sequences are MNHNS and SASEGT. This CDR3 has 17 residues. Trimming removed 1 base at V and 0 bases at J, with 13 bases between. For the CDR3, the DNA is TGTGCCAGCAGTGAAGTTGGCTACCTTATAGCCAAAAACATTCAGTACTTC. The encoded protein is CASSEVGYLIAKNIQYF.